This is a list of T cell receptor beta chains from one sample in a study of cytomegalovirus exposure and HLA in healthy donors. Here immunoSEQ multiplex PCR was the method, and the copy in TCRdb shows in-frame clones only, minus some. Of about 88,000 clones listed, 55% to 85% are singletons. Sequencing input: PBMCs. These TCRs come from a young woman in good health and CMV-seropositive. CDR3s include the opening cysteine and the closing phenylalanine or tryptophan. Fields, in order: J gene, V gene, CDR3 protein.

J: TRBJ1-1; V: TRBV5-1; CDR3: CASSPVQVKNTEAFF
J: TRBJ1-2; V: TRBV4-1; CDR3: CASSQAHFSGTRYTF
J: TRBJ2-1; V: TRBV30; CDR3: CAWTVGGGRAYNEQFF
J: TRBJ1-2; V: TRBV28; CDR3: CASSLEGAYGYTF
J: TRBJ1-2; V: TRBV2; CDR3: CASSVTGGYGYTF
J: TRBJ1-3; V: TRBV30; CDR3: CAWRVQGSRGNTIYF
J: TRBJ2-1; V: TRBV6-5; CDR3: CASSLTGSSHEQFF
J: TRBJ1-2; V: TRBV16; CDR3: CASSPDGQATYGYTF
J: TRBJ2-7; V: TRBV7-2; CDR3: CASSPEGPSGGREYF
J: TRBJ1-5; V: TRBV15; CDR3: CATSRGGLNRNQPQHF
J: TRBJ1-1; V: TRBV5-4; CDR3: CASSLVQGVGTEAFF
J: TRBJ2-5; V: TRBV18; CDR3: CASSPEGAQETQYF
J: TRBJ2-5; V: TRBV27; CDR3: CASSLNRGRGETQYF
J: TRBJ2-5; V: TRBV6-1; CDR3: CASSLGGPMETQYF
J: TRBJ2-6; V: TRBV2; CDR3: CASNLRQGGEAGANGLTF
J: TRBJ2-7; V: TRBV7-2; CDR3: CASSQDPGTGGYEQYF
J: TRBJ1-2; V: TRBV10-3; CDR3: CAISASGTGRRTYGYTF
J: TRBJ2-7; V: TRBV19; CDR3: CASSILRGREQYF
J: TRBJ1-2; V: TRBV5-1; CDR3: CASSFGHGVGSMGYTF
J: TRBJ2-5; V: TRBV27; CDR3: CASSLGGQGPRETQYF
J: TRBJ2-5; V: TRBV7-9; CDR3: CASSSSWGGSGETQYF
J: TRBJ2-1; V: TRBV9; CDR3: CASSASGAPLNEQFF
J: TRBJ2-3; V: TRBV2; CDR3: CAANRGKRTDTQYF
J: TRBJ2-3; V: TRBV7-9; CDR3: CASSQPGLGTDTQYF
J: TRBJ2-1; V: TRBV9; CDR3: CASSVGLADYYNEQFF
J: TRBJ2-7; V: TRBV2; CDR3: CASSTGPSSYEQYF
J: TRBJ1-4; V: TRBV5-1; CDR3: CASSLADRENEKLFF
J: TRBJ2-1; V: TRBV7-9; CDR3: CASSTTSGEQFF
J: TRBJ2-3; V: TRBV29-1; CDR3: CSVGRGTHTDTQYF
J: TRBJ2-1; V: TRBV9; CDR3: CASSVAGEQFF
J: TRBJ1-1; V: TRBV5-6; CDR3: CASTRDRVLNTEAFF
J: TRBJ1-1; V: TRBV9; CDR3: CASSIGQLNTEAFF
J: TRBJ1-6; V: TRBV19; CDR3: CASSGGPRSYNSPLHF
J: TRBJ1-2; V: TRBV6-5; CDR3: CASRGGPLGGYTF
J: TRBJ2-5; V: TRBV7-9; CDR3: CASSVLSGLAAQETQYF
J: TRBJ2-5; V: TRBV5-1; CDR3: CASSLVSGSRETQYF
J: TRBJ2-1; V: TRBV19; CDR3: CASTPTHLAGVYNEQFF
J: TRBJ2-2; V: TRBV10-3; CDR3: CATGQSELFF
J: TRBJ1-1; V: TRBV4-3; CDR3: CASSQDTGLNTEAFF
J: TRBJ1-1; V: TRBV28; CDR3: CASSLGQKNTEAFF
J: TRBJ1-2; V: TRBV4-2; CDR3: CASSQDTAGLSGYTF
J: TRBJ2-1; V: TRBV11-3; CDR3: CASSPTRRGDPWGTYNEQFF
J: TRBJ2-1; V: TRBV28; CDR3: CASSSWAEQFF
J: TRBJ2-3; V: TRBV27; CDR3: CASTRTSGDTDTQYF
J: TRBJ1-1; V: TRBV5-5; CDR3: CASSLLGTGGAGTEAFF
J: TRBJ2-7; V: TRBV27; CDR3: CASSSPGGSYEQYF
J: TRBJ2-2; V: TRBV7-9; CDR3: CASSLGGGFTGELFF
J: TRBJ1-4; V: TRBV7-2; CDR3: CASSLRSGVTEKLFF
J: TRBJ2-5; V: TRBV6-5; CDR3: CASSPLRGWTQYF
J: .; V: TRBV4-2; CDR3: CASRGGLAPTYEQYF
J: TRBJ1-6; V: TRBV5-4; CDR3: CASSFPGNSPLHF
J: TRBJ2-7; V: TRBV28; CDR3: CASSMTSGVSF
J: TRBJ2-7; V: TRBV2; CDR3: CASSSGTSGGAFPYEQYF
J: TRBJ2-3; V: TRBV7-6; CDR3: CASSPHRDTTDTQYF
J: TRBJ1-1; V: TRBV15; CDR3: CATSRNTEAFF
J: TRBJ2-5; V: TRBV5-1; CDR3: CASSLVGTSSSGETQYF
J: TRBJ1-4; V: TRBV18; CDR3: CASSPSGVSEKLFF
J: TRBJ1-1; V: TRBV5-1; CDR3: CASSLGGGPRVNTEAFF
J: TRBJ2-7; V: TRBV18; CDR3: CASSPDNYEQYF
J: TRBJ2-1; V: TRBV29-1; CDR3: CSVDAGYNEQFF